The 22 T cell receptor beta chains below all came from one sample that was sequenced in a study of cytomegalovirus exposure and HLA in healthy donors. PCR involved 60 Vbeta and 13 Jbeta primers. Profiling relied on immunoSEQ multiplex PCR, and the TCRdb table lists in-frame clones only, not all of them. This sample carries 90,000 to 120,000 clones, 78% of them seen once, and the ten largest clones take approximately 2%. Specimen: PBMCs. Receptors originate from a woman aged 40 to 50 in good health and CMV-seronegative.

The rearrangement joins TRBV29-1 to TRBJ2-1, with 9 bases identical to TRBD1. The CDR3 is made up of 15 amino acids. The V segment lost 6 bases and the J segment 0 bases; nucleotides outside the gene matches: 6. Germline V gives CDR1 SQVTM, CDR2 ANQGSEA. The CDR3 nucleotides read TGCAGCGTCGCCGGGACAGGGAGCTCCTACAATGAGCAGTTCTTC. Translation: CSVAGTGSSYNEQFF.

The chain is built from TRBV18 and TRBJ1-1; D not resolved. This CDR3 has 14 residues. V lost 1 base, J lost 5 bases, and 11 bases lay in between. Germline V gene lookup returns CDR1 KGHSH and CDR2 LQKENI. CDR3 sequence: CASSPREGSTEAFF. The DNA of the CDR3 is TGTGCCAGCTCACCACGCGAGGGTTCGACTGAAGCTTTCTTT.

The CDR3 DNA is TGTGCCAGCAGCAGGAGCGGGCCAAGTAGGGATGAGCAGTTCTTC. It codes for CASSRSGPSRDEQFF. The rearrangement joins TRBV13 to TRBJ2-1; possible D gene TRBD2, 6 bases. Germline lookup yields CDR1 PRHDT and CDR2 FYEKMQ (reference sequence). This CDR3 spans 15 amino acids. With 5 bases removed from V and 8 bases from J, the gap between germline ends came to 19 bases.

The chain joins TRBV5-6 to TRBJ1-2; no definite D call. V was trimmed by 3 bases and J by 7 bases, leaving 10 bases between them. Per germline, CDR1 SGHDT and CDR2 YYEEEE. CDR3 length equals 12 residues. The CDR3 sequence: CASSWVGGGYTF. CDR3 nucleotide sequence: TGTGCCAGCAGCTGGGTAGGAGGTGGCTACACCTTC.

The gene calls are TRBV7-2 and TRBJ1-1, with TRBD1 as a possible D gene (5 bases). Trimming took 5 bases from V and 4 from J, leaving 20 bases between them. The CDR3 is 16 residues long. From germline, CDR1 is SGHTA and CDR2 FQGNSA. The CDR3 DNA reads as TGTGCCAGCAGCCCCCTCAGGGCCGGTAGGAGCACTGAAGCTTTCTTT. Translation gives CASSPLRAGRSTEAFF.

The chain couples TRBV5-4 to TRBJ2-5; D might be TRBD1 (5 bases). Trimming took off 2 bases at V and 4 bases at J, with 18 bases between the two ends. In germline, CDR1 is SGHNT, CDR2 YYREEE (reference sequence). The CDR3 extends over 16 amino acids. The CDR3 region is CASSFVAGSKGETQYF. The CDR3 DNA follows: TGTGCCAGCAGCTTTGTAGCAGGGTCTAAGGGAGAGACCCAGTACTTC.

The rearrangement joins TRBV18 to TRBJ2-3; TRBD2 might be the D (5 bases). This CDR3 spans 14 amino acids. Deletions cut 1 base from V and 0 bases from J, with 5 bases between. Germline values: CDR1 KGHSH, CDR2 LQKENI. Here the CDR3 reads CASSPQRSTDTQYF. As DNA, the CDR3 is TGTGCCAGCTCACCACAGCGGAGCACAGATACGCAGTATTTT.

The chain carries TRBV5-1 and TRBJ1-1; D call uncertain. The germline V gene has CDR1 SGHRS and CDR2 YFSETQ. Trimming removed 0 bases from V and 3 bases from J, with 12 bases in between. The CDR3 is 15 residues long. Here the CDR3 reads CASSLERLEDTEAFF. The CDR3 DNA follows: TGCGCCAGCAGCTTGGAACGGCTGGAGGACACTGAAGCTTTCTTT.

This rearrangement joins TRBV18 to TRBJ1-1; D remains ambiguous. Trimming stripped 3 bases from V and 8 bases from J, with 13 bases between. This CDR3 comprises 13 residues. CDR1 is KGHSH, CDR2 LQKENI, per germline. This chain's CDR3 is CASSPLRAVEAFF. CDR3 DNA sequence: TGTGCCAGCTCACCCCTACGAGCGGTAGAAGCTTTCTTT.

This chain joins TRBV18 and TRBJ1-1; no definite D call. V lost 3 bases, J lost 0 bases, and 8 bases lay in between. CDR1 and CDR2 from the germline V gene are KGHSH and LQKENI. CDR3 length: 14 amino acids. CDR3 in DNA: TGTGCCAGCTCACCCCTAGGTGTGAACACTGAAGCTTTCTTT. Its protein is CASSPLGVNTEAFF. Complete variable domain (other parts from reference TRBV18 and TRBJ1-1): NAGVMQNPRHLVRRRGQEARLRCSPMKGHSHVYWYRQLPEEGLKFMVYLQKENIIDESGMPKERFSAEFPKEGPSILRIQQVVRGDSAAYFCASSPLGVNTEAFFGQGTRLTVV.

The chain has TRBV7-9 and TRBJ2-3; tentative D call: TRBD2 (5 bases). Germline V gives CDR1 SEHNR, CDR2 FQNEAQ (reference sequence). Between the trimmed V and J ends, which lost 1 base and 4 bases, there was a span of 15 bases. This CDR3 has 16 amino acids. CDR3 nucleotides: TGTGCCAGCAGCTTAGGAGGACTCCTACTCTCAGATACGCAGTATTTT. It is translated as CASSLGGLLLSDTQYF.

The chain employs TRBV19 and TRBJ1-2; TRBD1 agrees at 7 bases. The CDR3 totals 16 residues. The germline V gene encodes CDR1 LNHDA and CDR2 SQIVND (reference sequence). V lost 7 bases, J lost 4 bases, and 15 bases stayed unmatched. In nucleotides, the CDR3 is TGTGCCAGTACTTTCGCGGAGGGGGCTTCCATCTATGGCTACACCTTC. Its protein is CASTFAEGASIYGYTF. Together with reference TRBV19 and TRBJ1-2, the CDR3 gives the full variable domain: DGGITQSPKYLFRKEGQNVTLSCEQNLNHDAMYWYRQDPGQGLRLIYYSQIVNDFQKGDIAEGYSVSREKKESFPLTVTSAQKNPTAFYLCASTFAEGASIYGYTFGSGTRLTVV.

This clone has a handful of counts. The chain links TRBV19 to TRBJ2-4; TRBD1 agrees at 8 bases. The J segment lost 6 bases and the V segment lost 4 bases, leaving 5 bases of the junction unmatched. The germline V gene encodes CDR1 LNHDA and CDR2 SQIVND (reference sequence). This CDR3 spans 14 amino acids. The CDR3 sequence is CASSTWTGINIQYF. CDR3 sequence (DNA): TGTGCCAGTAGTACCTGGACAGGGATAAACATTCAGTACTTC. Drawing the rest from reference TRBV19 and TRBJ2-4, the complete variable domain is DGGITQSPKYLFRKEGQNVTLSCEQNLNHDAMYWYRQDPGQGLRLIYYSQIVNDFQKGDIAEGYSVSREKKESFPLTVTSAQKNPTAFYLCASSTWTGINIQYFGAGTRLSVL.

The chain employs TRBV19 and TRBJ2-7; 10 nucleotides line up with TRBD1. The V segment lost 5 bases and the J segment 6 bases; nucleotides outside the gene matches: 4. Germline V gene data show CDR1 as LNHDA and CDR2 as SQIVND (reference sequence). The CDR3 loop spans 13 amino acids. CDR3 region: CASSPRTGGEQYF. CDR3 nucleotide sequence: TGTGCCAGTAGTCCGCGGACAGGGGGCGAGCAGTACTTC.

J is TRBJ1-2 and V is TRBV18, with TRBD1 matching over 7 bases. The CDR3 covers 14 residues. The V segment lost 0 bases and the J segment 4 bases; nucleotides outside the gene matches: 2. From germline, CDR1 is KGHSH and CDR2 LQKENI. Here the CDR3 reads CASSPPGTAYGYTF. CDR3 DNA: TGTGCCAGCTCACCACCCGGGACAGCCTATGGCTACACCTTC. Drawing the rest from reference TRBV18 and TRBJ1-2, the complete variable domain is NAGVMQNPRHLVRRRGQEARLRCSPMKGHSHVYWYRQLPEEGLKFMVYLQKENIIDESGMPKERFSAEFPKEGPSILRIQQVVRGDSAAYFCASSPPGTAYGYTFGSGTRLTVV.

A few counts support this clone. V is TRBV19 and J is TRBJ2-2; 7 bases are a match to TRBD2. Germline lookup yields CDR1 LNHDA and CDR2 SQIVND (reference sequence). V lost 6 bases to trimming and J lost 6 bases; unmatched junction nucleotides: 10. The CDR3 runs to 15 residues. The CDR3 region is CASSDVAGRAGELFF. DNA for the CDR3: TGTGCCAGTAGCGATGTGGCGGGGAGGGCCGGGGAGCTGTTTTTT.

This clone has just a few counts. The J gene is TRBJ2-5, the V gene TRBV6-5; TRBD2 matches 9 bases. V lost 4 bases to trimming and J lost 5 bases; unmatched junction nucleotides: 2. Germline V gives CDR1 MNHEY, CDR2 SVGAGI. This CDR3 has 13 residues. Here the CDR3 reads CASSSSGTETQYF. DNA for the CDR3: TGTGCCAGCAGTTCTAGCGGGACCGAGACCCAGTACTTC.

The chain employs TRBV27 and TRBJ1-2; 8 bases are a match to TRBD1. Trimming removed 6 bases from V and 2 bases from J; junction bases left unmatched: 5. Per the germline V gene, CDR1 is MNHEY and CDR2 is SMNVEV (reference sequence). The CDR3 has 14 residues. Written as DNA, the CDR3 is TGTGCCAGCAGCCGACAGGGGACCAACTATGGCTACACCTTC. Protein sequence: CASSRQGTNYGYTF.

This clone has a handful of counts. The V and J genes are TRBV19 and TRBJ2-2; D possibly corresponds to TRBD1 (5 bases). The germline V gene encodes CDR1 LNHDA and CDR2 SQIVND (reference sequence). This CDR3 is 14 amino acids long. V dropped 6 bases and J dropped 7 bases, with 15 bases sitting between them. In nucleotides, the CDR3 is TGTGCCAGTAGCCTGACGCAGGGTTACGGGGAGCTGTTTTTT. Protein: CASSLTQGYGELFF.

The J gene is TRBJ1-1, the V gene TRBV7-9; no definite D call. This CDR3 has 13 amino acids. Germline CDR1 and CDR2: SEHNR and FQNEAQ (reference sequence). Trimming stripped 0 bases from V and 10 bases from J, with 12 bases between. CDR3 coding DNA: TGTGCCAGCAGCTTAGCGCTAAGCTCGTCAGCTTTCTTT. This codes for CASSLALSSSAFF.

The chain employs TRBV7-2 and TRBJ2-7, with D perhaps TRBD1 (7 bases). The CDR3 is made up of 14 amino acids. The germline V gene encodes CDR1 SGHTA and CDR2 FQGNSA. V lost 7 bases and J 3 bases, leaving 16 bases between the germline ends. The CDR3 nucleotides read TGTGCCAGCACTTCCTACAGGGGAGGCTACGAGCAGTACTTC. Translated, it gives CASTSYRGGYEQYF.

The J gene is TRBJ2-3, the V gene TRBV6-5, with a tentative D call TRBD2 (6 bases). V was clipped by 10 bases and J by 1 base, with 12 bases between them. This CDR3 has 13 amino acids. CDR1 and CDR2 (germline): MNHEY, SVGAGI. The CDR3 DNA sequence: TGTGCCACCGGAGGGCCCGGCACAGATACGCAGTATTTT. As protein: CATGGPGTDTQYF.